Listed here are 30 T cell receptor beta chains from one sample, sequenced in a study of cytomegalovirus exposure and HLA in healthy donors. PCR primers comprised 60 Vbeta and 13 Jbeta primers. The protocol was immunoSEQ multiplex PCR, while the TCRdb copy is restricted to in-frame clones and leaves out a portion. The table includes more than 150,000 clones, about three quarters detected once. Sequenced material: PBMCs. These receptors were taken from a man aged 18 to 30 in good health and CMV-seronegative.

The rearrangement links TRBV7-2 to TRBJ2-1, with D possibly TRBD1 on 6 matching bases. Trimming took off 6 bases at V and 4 bases at J, with 22 bases between the two ends. The CDR3 sequence is 17 residues long. Germline V gene sequence: CDR1 SGHTA, CDR2 FQGNSA. DNA for the CDR3: TGTGCCAGCAGTTCTACCCCCGGGACACATTATTACAATGAGCAGTTCTTC. Translated: CASSSTPGTHYYNEQFF.

The rearrangement joins TRBV1 to TRBJ1-2; the D call TRBD1 from the table was never checked on the DNA. TRBV1 is a listed pseudogene. The CDR3 runs 18 residues. CDR3 nucleotide sequence: TGCACCAGCAGCCCACAATCCACACAGGGGGCGCTTGGCTATGGCTACACCTTC. Its translation is CTSSPQSTQGALGYGYTF.

This chain links TRBV7-6 with TRBJ2-7; TRBD1 is a possible D gene (5 bases). Germline CDR1 is SGHVS and CDR2 is FNYEAQ. The V and J ends lost 5 bases and 3 bases respectively, with 14 bases between them. The CDR3 contains 14 residues. The CDR3 loop is CASSHRGAGYEQYF. The CDR3 region has the DNA TGTGCCAGCAGCCATCGTGGGGCAGGCTACGAGCAGTACTTC. Looking up the rest from reference TRBV7-6 and TRBJ2-7 gives the full variable domain: GAGVSQSPRYKVTKRGQDVALRCDPISGHVSLYWYRQALGQGPEFLTYFNYEAQQDKSGLPNDRFSAERPEGSISTLTIQRTEQRDSAMYRCASSHRGAGYEQYFGPGTRLTVT.

The rearrangement uses TRBV7-3 and TRBJ1-1; 7 bases are shared with TRBD1. V shed 5 bases, J shed 0 bases, and the junction held 9 bases outside the gene matches. Germline-derived CDR1 and CDR2 are SGHTA and FQGTGA. CDR3 length equals 16 residues. CDR3 nucleotide sequence: TGTGCCAGCAGCCCTGCCGACAGGGACTTGAACACTGAAGCTTTCTTT. As protein: CASSPADRDLNTEAFF.

This chain's CDR3 is CASSQVFPSVEKLFF. Here the CDR3 DNA reads TGCGCCAGCAGCCAGGTTTTCCCCAGCGTGGAAAAACTGTTTTTT. The chain recombines TRBV4-1 with TRBJ1-4, with D hard to call. V gave up 3 bases and J gave up 8 bases, with 16 bases separating them. From germline, CDR1 is MGHRA and CDR2 YSYEKL. The CDR3 runs 15 residues.

This chain uses TRBV25-1 with TRBJ2-2; TRBD1 agrees at 8 bases. Germline V lookup: CDR1 MGHDK, CDR2 SYGVNS. This CDR3 has 18 residues. J was trimmed by 4 bases and V by 3 bases; bases with no gene match: 13. CDR3 in DNA: TGTGCCAGCAGTGACTTTCCGACAGGGGAGGTGGGCACCGGGGAGCTGTTTTTT. Its protein is CASSDFPTGEVGTGELFF.

This rearrangement joins TRBV7-9 to TRBJ2-7; 9 nucleotides align to TRBD1. This CDR3 is 15 amino acids long. V lost 5 bases, J lost 5 bases, and 10 bases stayed unmatched. The germline CDR1 and CDR2 sequences are SEHNR and FQNEAQ (reference sequence). DNA for the CDR3: TGTGCCAGCAGCCCTAGAGGACAGGGGCAAAACGAGCAGTACTTC. It yields the protein CASSPRGQGQNEQYF.

The chain uses TRBV6-1 and TRBJ1-1; the match to TRBD1 covers 9 bases. The CDR3 spans 18 residues. Per germline, CDR1 MNHNS and CDR2 SASEGT. Losses at the gene ends were 0 bases for V and 1 base for J; bases not matched to a gene: 9. CDR3 residues: CASSEAATGGLRNTEAFF. The CDR3 nucleotides read TGTGCCAGCAGTGAAGCGGCGACAGGGGGTTTACGGAACACTGAAGCTTTCTTT.

The chain links TRBV9 to TRBJ1-5, with D possibly matching TRBD1 (5 bases). V dropped 4 bases and J dropped 2 bases, with 13 bases sitting between them. CDR1 SGDLS and CDR2 YYNGEE come from the germline V gene. The CDR3 consists of 15 residues. The CDR3 coding sequence is TGTGCCAGCAGCCTGGGGGGATCGGGCAATCAGCCCCAGCATTTT. It yields the protein CASSLGGSGNQPQHF. Full variable domain (outside the CDR3, taken from reference TRBV9 and TRBJ1-5): DSGVTQTPKHLITATGQRVTLRCSPRSGDLSVYWYQQSLDQGLQFLIQYYNGEERAKGNILERFSAQQFPDLHSELNLSSLELGDSALYFCASSLGGSGNQPQHFGDGTRLSIL.

This clone was recorded only once. The V gene is TRBV27, the J gene TRBJ1-6, with 8 bases aligning to TRBD1. CDR3 length equals 14 residues. The germline V gene has CDR1 MNHEY and CDR2 SMNVEV (reference sequence). Unmatched junction bases numbered 7, after V lost 6 bases and J lost 9 bases. The CDR3 protein is CASRDTGGVSPLHF. As DNA, the CDR3 is TGTGCCAGCAGAGACACAGGGGGGGTTTCACCCCTCCACTTT.

This rearrangement joins TRBV4-2 to TRBJ2-3; 7 bases map to TRBD2. Trimming at V came to 1 base and at J to 4 bases, leaving 11 bases not matched to a gene. CDR3 length: 17 amino acids. CDR1 and CDR2 from the germline V gene are LGHNA and YNFKEQ. CDR3 sequence: CASSQAFEGGIADTQYF. CDR3 in DNA: TGTGCCAGCAGCCAAGCATTCGAGGGAGGGATCGCAGATACGCAGTATTTT.

The rearrangement joins TRBV21-1 to TRBJ1-5; TRBD1 reflects the table's D call only, with no check against the DNA. TRBV21-1 is a documented pseudogene. The CDR3 contains 13 residues. The CDR3 DNA follows: TGTGCCAGCAGCAAATGGGCCGTGGAGCCCCAGCATTTT. It is translated as CASSKWAVEPQHF.

The chain is built from TRBV13 and TRBJ1-1, with 10 bases identical to TRBD1. Trimming took 0 bases from V and 5 from J; bases not matched to a gene: 3. The CDR3 has 15 residues. The germline CDR1 and CDR2 sequences are PRHDT and FYEKMQ (reference sequence). The CDR3 protein is CASSLGSGQGTEAFF. The CDR3 nucleotides read TGTGCCAGCAGCTTAGGGTCGGGACAGGGGACTGAAGCTTTCTTT.

The J gene is TRBJ2-2, the V gene TRBV7-8, with D possibly TRBD1 on 6 matching bases. The length of the CDR3 is 15 residues. The germline V and J ends were trimmed by 1 base and 4 bases, with 10 bases remaining between them. CDR1 is SGHVS, CDR2 FQNEAQ, per germline. The CDR3 region is CASSLGQGSTGELFF. Here the CDR3 DNA reads TGTGCCAGCAGCTTAGGCCAGGGGTCCACCGGGGAGCTGTTTTTT.

This chain links TRBV4-1 with TRBJ2-2; 9 positions match TRBD1. With V trimmed by 1 base and J by 6 bases, 15 bases remained unmatched. The CDR3 totals 19 residues. Germline assignment: CDR1 MGHRA and CDR2 YSYEKL. The CDR3 region is CASSQADRGPPLGPGELFF. The CDR3 DNA reads as TGCGCCAGCAGCCAAGCGGACAGGGGACCTCCTTTGGGACCCGGGGAGCTGTTTTTT.

This clone turned up a few times. V gene TRBV30 combines with J gene TRBJ2-1; 7 bases align to TRBD2. J was trimmed by 5 bases and V by 2 bases; bases with no gene match: 12. Germline CDR1 is GTSNPN and CDR2 is SVGIG (reference sequence). This CDR3 region has 16 residues. DNA of the CDR3: TGTGCCTGGAGTTCATTCGTTAGCGGGTTGAACAATGAGCAGTTCTTC. This sequence encodes CAWSSFVSGLNNEQFF.

V and J are TRBV6-4 and TRBJ2-2; D not certain. Per the germline V gene, CDR1 is MRHNA and CDR2 is SNTAGT. The germline V and J ends were trimmed by 0 bases and 3 bases, with 5 bases remaining between them. CDR3 length equals 14 residues. The CDR3 bases are TGTGCCAGCAGTGACTCGGCGGACACCGGGGAGCTGTTTTTT. It specifies CASSDSADTGELFF.

The J gene is TRBJ1-6, the V gene TRBV19; D call uncertain. The V gene's germline CDR1 is LNHDA and CDR2 SQIVND (reference sequence). Trimming took off 7 bases at V and 10 bases at J, with 26 bases between the two ends. There are 17 residues in the CDR3. CDR3 bases: TGTGCCAGTACCCCGATGGGTTCGAGAGTAGCAAAATCACCCCTCCACTTT. It specifies CASTPMGSRVAKSPLHF.

This clone was observed once. The genes are TRBV9 and TRBJ1-1; 7 bases map to TRBD1. The germline gives CDR1 SGDLS, CDR2 YYNGEE. The CDR3 has 15 residues. Losses at the gene ends were 4 bases for V and 0 bases for J; bases not matched to a gene: 6. In DNA, the CDR3 is TGTGCCAGCAGCCCCGGGGGACAGTTGAACACTGAAGCTTTCTTT. This codes for CASSPGGQLNTEAFF.

The sample holds one count of this clone. The chain carries TRBV27 and TRBJ2-7; 9 bases line up with TRBD1. The V and J ends lost 3 bases and 3 bases, in that order; junction bases with no gene match: 3. CDR3 length: 14 amino acids. Germline V lookup: CDR1 MNHEY, CDR2 SMNVEV (reference sequence). This chain's CDR3 is CASSFDRGFYEQYF. DNA of the CDR3: TGTGCCAGCAGTTTCGACAGGGGGTTCTACGAGCAGTACTTC.

V usage is TRBV10-3 and J usage is TRBJ1-1; D is uncertain. V dropped 2 bases and J dropped 1 base, with 5 bases sitting between them. The germline CDR1 and CDR2 sequences are ENHRY and SYGVKD. CDR3 length equals 13 residues. The CDR3 nucleotides read TGTGCCATCAGTGAGAGAGGGAACACTGAAGCTTTCTTT. This codes for CAISERGNTEAFF.

The chain uses TRBV2 and TRBJ1-2; 7 bases match TRBD1. The CDR3 has 12 residues. Germline lookup yields CDR1 SNHLY and CDR2 FYNNEI. The junction had 8 bases not matched to a gene; V was cut back by 8 bases and J by 8 bases. This CDR3 reads CASRRQGGGYTF. CDR3 nucleotide sequence: TGTGCCAGCCGTCGACAGGGAGGCGGCTACACCTTC.

The V and J genes are TRBV4-2 and TRBJ1-1; a weak D match, TRBD1 (5 bases). CDR1 and CDR2 (germline): LGHNA, YNFKEQ. Trimming pared 0 bases from V and 5 bases from J, leaving 13 bases between. The CDR3 runs to 15 residues. The CDR3 sequence is CASSQDIGGRTEAFF. For the CDR3, the DNA is TGTGCCAGCAGCCAAGATATCGGGGGGAGGACTGAAGCTTTCTTT.

V usage is TRBV27 and J usage is TRBJ2-5; D is unclear. Germline CDR1 is MNHEY and CDR2 is SMNVEV (reference sequence). Trimming left V 4 bases short and J 4 bases short, with 13 bases between. This CDR3 region has 14 residues. Written as DNA, the CDR3 is TGTGCCAGCAGTTCCCCCGCTAGGAGAGAGACCCAGTACTTC. It is translated as CASSSPARRETQYF.

CDR3 sequence: CASSVANYDSGNTIYF. DNA of the CDR3: TGTGCCAGCAGCGTAGCCAACTATGACTCTGGAAACACCATATATTTT. The V call is TRBV9, the J call TRBJ1-3, with D unresolved. This CDR3 region has 16 residues. V lost 0 bases and J lost 0, with 10 bases in between. The germline V gene has CDR1 SGDLS and CDR2 YYNGEE.

The chain couples TRBV19 to TRBJ2-2; 11 positions match TRBD2. This CDR3 has 16 amino acids. Per the germline V gene, CDR1 is LNHDA and CDR2 is SQIVND (reference sequence). V lost 6 bases to trimming and J lost 4 bases; unmatched junction nucleotides: 7. The CDR3 protein is CASRYSGRASTGELFF. The DNA for the CDR3 is TGTGCCAGTAGGTATAGCGGGAGGGCCAGCACCGGGGAGCTGTTTTTT.

CDR3 bases: TGCAGCTCCCGGGACAGGGGCCACGAGCAGTACTTC. Its protein product is CSSRDRGHEQYF. V is TRBV29-1 and J is TRBJ2-7; 10 bases agree with TRBD1. With 8 bases clipped from V and 5 bases from J, the junction kept 6 bases outside the gene matches. The CDR3 runs 12 residues. Germline loops: CDR1 SQVTM, CDR2 ANQGSEA.

The rearrangement uses TRBV4-3 and TRBJ2-2, with D possibly TRBD2 on 6 matching bases. CDR1 is LGHNA and CDR2 is YSLEER in the germline V gene. Trimming took 1 base from V and 5 from J, leaving 8 bases between them. There are 14 residues in the CDR3. The CDR3 spells CASSQVGGTGELFF. CDR3 nucleotides: TGCGCCAGCAGCCAAGTTGGGGGGACCGGGGAGCTGTTTTTT.

The chain links TRBV9 to TRBJ1-2; TRBD1 aligns across 10 bases. There are 15 residues in the CDR3. Germline lookup yields CDR1 SGDLS and CDR2 YYNGEE. Trimming removed 3 bases from V and 4 bases from J; junction bases left unmatched: 6. CDR3 sequence (DNA): TGTGCCAGCAGCGGGGGGACAGGGGCTGTCTATGGCTACACCTTC. Amino acids: CASSGGTGAVYGYTF.

This clone was found once. V gene TRBV5-1 combines with J gene TRBJ1-4, with a possible D match to TRBD1 (5 bases). This CDR3 contains 16 residues. V was cut by 3 bases and J by 7 bases, with 19 bases left in between. Germline V CDR1 and CDR2: SGHRS, YFSETQ. The CDR3 DNA follows: TGCGCCAGCAGCTCTAGGAGTAATTCAAGGGGTGAAAAACTGTTTTTT. It yields the protein CASSSRSNSRGEKLFF. The variable domain in full, with the rest retrieved from reference TRBV5-1 and TRBJ1-4, is KAGVTQTPRYLIKTRGQQVTLSCSPISGHRSVSWYQQTPGQGLQFLFEYFSETQRNKGNFPGRFSGRQFSNSRSEMNVSTLELGDSALYLCASSSRSNSRGEKLFFGSGTQLSVL.